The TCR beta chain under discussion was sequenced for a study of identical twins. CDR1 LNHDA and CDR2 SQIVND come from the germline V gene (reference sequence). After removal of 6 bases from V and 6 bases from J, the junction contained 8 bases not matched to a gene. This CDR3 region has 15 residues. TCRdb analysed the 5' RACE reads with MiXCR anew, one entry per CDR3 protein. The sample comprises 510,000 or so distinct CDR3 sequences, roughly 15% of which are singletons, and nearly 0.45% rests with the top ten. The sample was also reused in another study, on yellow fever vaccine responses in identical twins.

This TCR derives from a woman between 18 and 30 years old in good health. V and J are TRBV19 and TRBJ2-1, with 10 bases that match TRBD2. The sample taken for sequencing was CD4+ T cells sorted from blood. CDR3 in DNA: TGTGCCAGTAGCAACCTAGCGGGAGCACTCAATGAGCAGTTCTTC. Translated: CASSNLAGALNEQFF.